These T cell receptor beta chains were read from a single sample in a study of blood T cells in healthy people across ages. Each CDR3 protein gets one entry after TCRdb re-called the 5' RACE reads with MiXCR. The repertoire has a few hundred thousand distinct CDR3 sequences, 27% of them found once; the top ten carry approximately 17%. Sequenced sample: blood. The receptors come from a woman between 70 and 85 years old in good health. The CDR3 runs from the conserved cysteine through the conserved F or W. The D gene is left open where the match is weak. Expanded clones are given a class, and other clones once, few, many or no size at all.

V gene	J gene	D gene	clone size	CDR3 protein	CDR3 DNA
TRBV12-3/TRBV12-4	TRBJ2-5	TRBD1	.	CASSPGQGTGTQYF	TGTGCCAGCAGTCCCGGACAGGGGACGGGGACCCAGTACTTC
TRBV2	TRBJ2-5	.	few	CASSAVTGLQETQYF	TGTGCCAGCAGTGCCGTGACAGGATTACAAGAGACCCAGTACTTC
TRBV28	TRBJ2-5	.	few	CASRREIAGNQETQYF	TGTGCCAGCAGAAGAGAAATTGCGGGAAACCAAGAGACCCAGTACTTC
TRBV18	TRBJ1-2	.	.	CASSPRADQRGYTF	TGTGCCAGCTCACCGAGGGCAGATCAAAGAGGCTACACCTTC
TRBV6-4	TRBJ2-3	TRBD2	.	CASSEERGPTGTQYF	TGTGCCAGCAGTGAAGAGCGGGGGCCCACAGGTACGCAGTATTTT
TRBV5-4	TRBJ2-5	TRBD1	.	CASSAYRDSYQETQYF	TGTGCCAGCAGCGCTTACCGGGACAGCTACCAAGAGACCCAGTACTTC
TRBV7-2	TRBJ2-7	.	few	CASSLTAFEYEQYF	TGTGCCAGCAGCCTGACAGCCTTCGAATACGAGCAGTACTTC
TRBV2	TRBJ1-2	.	.	CASLKWGPLIRGYTF	TGTGCCAGCCTAAAGTGGGGACCGCTAATTCGCGGCTACACCTTC
TRBV5-1	TRBJ2-5	.	.	CASSVTGGEKETQYF	TGCGCCAGCAGCGTAACAGGAGGAGAAAAAGAGACCCAGTACTTC
TRBV7-6	TRBJ2-5	.	.	CASSPRGEVVETQYF	TGTGCCAGCAGCCCAAGGGGGGAGGTGGTAGAGACCCAGTACTTC
TRBV7-2	TRBJ2-1	TRBD1	many	CASSLGTGYNEQFF	TGTGCCAGCAGCCTGGGGACAGGTTACAATGAGCAGTTCTTC
TRBV7-2	TRBJ2-5	.	once	CASSETYQQETQYF	TGTGCCAGCAGCGAAACCTACCAACAAGAGACCCAGTACTTC
TRBV12-3/TRBV12-4	TRBJ1-2	TRBD1	few	CASSFGTGVQGYTF	TGTGCCAGCAGTTTCGGGACAGGGGTGCAGGGCTACACCTTC
TRBV4-1	TRBJ2-5	TRBD1	few	CASSHESTGLGTQYF	TGCGCCAGCAGCCATGAATCGACAGGGTTAGGGACCCAGTACTTC
TRBV27	TRBJ2-4	.	.	CASSSGQTLAKNIQYF	TGTGCCAGCAGTTCCGGACAGACTTTAGCCAAAAACATTCAGTACTTC
TRBV12-3/TRBV12-4	TRBJ2-3	.	few	CASSLMGVGSDTQYF	TGTGCCAGCAGCCTCATGGGGGTCGGCTCGGATACGCAGTATTTT
TRBV7-8	TRBJ1-1	.	.	CASSLMLGNTEAFF	TGTGCCAGCAGCTTAATGCTGGGAAACACTGAAGCTTTCTTT
TRBV20-1	TRBJ2-5	.	.	CSAPRDQVQETQYF	TGCAGTGCTCCGAGGGATCAAGTCCAAGAGACCCAGTACTTC
TRBV7-2	TRBJ2-5	TRBD2	few	CASSTRLADQETQYF	TGTGCCAGCAGCACCCGACTAGCGGATCAAGAGACCCAGTACTTC
TRBV10-3	TRBJ2-1	.	.	CAISVRPPGEQFF	TGTGCCATCAGTGTGCGTCCCCCGGGTGAGCAGTTCTTC
TRBV20-1	TRBJ1-4	.	few	CSALRRGNEKLFF	TGCAGTGCTCTGAGAAGGGGCAATGAAAAACTGTTTTTT
TRBV20-1	TRBJ2-4	.	few	CSAAGRPKNIQYF	TGCAGTGCCGCAGGGAGGCCCAAAAACATTCAGTACTTC
TRBV6-1	TRBJ1-1	.	.	CASSEVVKNTEAFF	TGTGCCAGCAGTGAGGTAGTGAAGAACACTGAAGCTTTCTTT
TRBV27	TRBJ1-5	.	many	CASSYAANSNQPQHF	TGTGCCAGCAGTTATGCCGCTAATAGCAATCAGCCCCAGCATTTT